The next 19 T cell receptor beta chains were all read from a single sample in a study of blood T cell repertoires in COVID-19. The protocol was immunoSEQ multiplex PCR, while the TCRdb copy is restricted to in-frame clones and leaves out a portion. The profile covers about 35,000 clones, with approximately 87% appearing a single time and roughly 44% taken by the ten largest. The specimen sequenced was peripheral blood. Receptor source: a human donor in a cohort sampled during active COVID-19.

The rearrangement joins TRBV7-3 to TRBJ2-3; 9 nucleotides agree with TRBD2. Trimming took 5 bases from V and 6 from J; bases not matched to a gene: 9. This CDR3 is 15 amino acids long. Germline V lookup: CDR1 SGHTA, CDR2 FQGTGA. CDR3: CASSLQSGGLDTQYF. The DNA for the CDR3 is TGTGCCAGCAGCCTACAGAGCGGGGGGCTGGATACGCAGTATTTT. The complete variable domain, with remaining parts taken from reference TRBV7-3 and TRBJ2-3, reads GAGVSQTPSNKVTEKGKYVELRCDPISGHTALYWYRQSLGQGPEFLIYFQGTGAADDSGLPNDRFFAVRPEGSVSTLKIQRTERGDSAVYLCASSLQSGGLDTQYFGPGTRLTVL.

This clone was counted once. This chain joins TRBV7-9 and TRBJ2-7, with D perhaps matching TRBD1 (6 bases). The CDR3 is made up of 14 amino acids. Per the germline V gene, CDR1 is SEHNR and CDR2 is FQNEAQ (reference sequence). V was trimmed by 3 bases and J by 5 bases, leaving 14 bases between them. Here the CDR3 reads CASSFGQGFNEQYF. The CDR3 DNA reads as TGTGCCAGCAGCTTTGGGCAGGGGTTCAACGAGCAGTACTTC.

This clone was detected only once. The chain couples TRBV5-5 to TRBJ2-1; TRBD2 aligns across 9 bases. Germline V lookup: CDR1 SGHKS, CDR2 YYEKEE (reference sequence). V was pared by 4 bases and J by 0 bases, with 11 bases of the junction left unmatched. This CDR3 spans 18 amino acids. CDR3 region: CASSRQLAGMSSYNEQFF. In DNA form, the CDR3 reads TGTGCCAGCAGCCGCCAACTAGCGGGCATGAGCTCCTACAATGAGCAGTTCTTC. Complete variable domain (other parts from reference TRBV5-5 and TRBJ2-1): DAGVTQSPTHLIKTRGQQVTLRCSPISGHKSVSWYQQVLGQGPQFIFQYYEKEERGRGNFPDRFSARQFPNYSSELNVNALLLGDSALYLCASSRQLAGMSSYNEQFFGPGTRLTVL.

This chain links TRBV28 with TRBJ1-2; perhaps TRBD1 as D (6 bases). Per the germline V gene, CDR1 is MDHEN and CDR2 is SYDVKM. The CDR3 is 14 residues long. V lost 5 bases and J 3 bases, leaving 13 bases between the germline ends. The CDR3 DNA is TGTGCCAGCAGTCGCCTCAGGGGCGACTATGGCTACACCTTC. This gives the protein CASSRLRGDYGYTF.

The sample holds a few counts of this clone. The chain uses TRBV7-2 and TRBJ1-2, with a weak D call TRBD1 (5 bases). Germline V gene data show CDR1 as SGHTA and CDR2 as FQGNSA. The CDR3 is 16 amino acids. The germline V and J ends were trimmed by 3 bases and 0 bases, with 14 bases remaining between them. CDR3 bases: TGTGCCAGCAGCTTGGCGGCGGGGGGGGCTAACTATGGCTACACCTTC. Translated, it gives CASSLAAGGANYGYTF. The full variable domain, in which reference TRBV7-2 and TRBJ1-2 provide the parts outside the CDR3, is GAGVSQSPSNKVTEKGKDVELRCDPISGHTALYWYRQSLGQGLEFLIYFQGNSAPDKSGLPSDRFSAERTGGSVSTLTIQRTQQEDSAVYLCASSLAAGGANYGYTFGSGTRLTVV.

The gene calls are TRBV11-2 and TRBJ2-5; no reliable D call. The germline V and J ends were trimmed by 4 bases and 7 bases, with 4 bases remaining between them. CDR3 length equals 10 residues. The V gene's germline CDR1 is SGHAT and CDR2 FQNNGV. The CDR3 DNA is TGTGCCAGCAGCTCCGTGACCCAGTACTTC. Its protein is CASSSVTQYF.

This clone came up once. The J gene is TRBJ2-1, the V gene TRBV5-5, with a possible D match to TRBD2 (6 bases). This CDR3 has 14 amino acids. Germline-derived CDR1 and CDR2 are SGHKS and YYEKEE (reference sequence). The germline V and J ends were trimmed by 4 bases and 9 bases, with 17 bases remaining between them. The CDR3 region is CASSVSYGGGEQFF. In DNA, the CDR3 is TGTGCCAGCAGCGTGTCCTATGGGGGAGGTGAGCAGTTCTTC.

This chain joins TRBV11-2 and TRBJ2-7, with TRBD2 matching 8 bases. Per germline, CDR1 SGHAT and CDR2 FQNNGV. V lost 4 bases and J lost 7; bases outside the gene matches: 6. The CDR3 totals 13 residues. The CDR3 protein is CASSSGGVWEQYF. The CDR3 nucleotides are TGTGCCAGCAGCTCGGGGGGGGTCTGGGAGCAGTACTTC.

CDR3 in amino acids: CSVELDRGGPFF. The CDR3 DNA sequence: TGCAGCGTTGAACTTGACCGGGGGGGCCCGTTCTTC. The genes are TRBV29-1 and TRBJ2-1, with 8 nucleotides matching TRBD2. V shed 2 bases, J shed 15 bases, and the junction held 9 bases outside the gene matches. The germline gives CDR1 SQVTM, CDR2 ANQGSEA. The CDR3 length is 12 residues.

CDR3 in amino acids: CASSQTPGGDEQFF. The CDR3 region has the DNA TGTGCCAGCAGCCAAACGCCCGGGGGGGATGAGCAGTTCTTC. This rearrangement joins TRBV4-2 to TRBJ2-1, with TRBD2 matching over 8 bases. There are 14 residues in the CDR3. V trimming: 2 bases; J trimming: 8 bases; junction bases outside the gene matches: 5. CDR1 and CDR2 (germline): LGHNA, YNFKEQ.

The chain uses TRBV5-8 and TRBJ2-7; D is ambiguous. Trimming left V 7 bases short and J 6 bases short, with 26 bases between. The V gene's germline CDR1 is SGHTS and CDR2 YDEGEE. The CDR3 spans 16 residues. The CDR3 nucleotides read TGTGCCAGCCGCCTAAGACACGACAAATTTGGATCCGAGCAGTACTTC. Amino acids: CASRLRHDKFGSEQYF.

The chain couples TRBV6-1 to TRBJ1-5; D is perhaps TRBD1 (5 bases). Trimming shortened V by 0 bases and J by 1 base, and 10 bases separated the two germline ends. CDR1 MNHNS and CDR2 SASEGT come from the germline V gene. This CDR3 spans 16 amino acids. CDR3 amino acids: CASSEAIGGSNQPQHF. For the CDR3, the DNA is TGTGCCAGCAGTGAAGCGATCGGGGGGAGCAATCAGCCCCAGCATTTT.

The rearrangement uses TRBV28 and TRBJ1-4; the D gene is possibly TRBD1 (5 bases). This CDR3 has 13 amino acids. V lost 11 bases to trimming and J lost 5 bases, with 15 bases between them. Per the germline V gene, CDR1 is MDHEN and CDR2 is SYDVKM. The CDR3 DNA follows: TGTGCCGGGGGAGGTCAGATGAATGAAAAACTGTTTTTT. This codes for CAGGGQMNEKLFF. The complete variable domain, with remaining parts taken from reference TRBV28 and TRBJ1-4, reads DVKVTQSSRYLVKRTGEKVFLECVQDMDHENMFWYRQDPGLGLRLIYFSYDVKMKEKGDIPEGYSVSREKKERFSLILESASTNQTSMYLCAGGGQMNEKLFFGSGTQLSVL.

This clone has a handful of counts. The rearrangement links TRBV4-3 to TRBJ2-6; TRBD1 aligns across 7 bases. The CDR3 extends over 16 amino acids. CDR1 and CDR2 from the germline V gene are LGHNA and YSLEER. Losses at the gene ends were 5 bases for V and 2 bases for J; bases not matched to a gene: 6. The CDR3 sequence is CASSSGQTPGANVLTF. CDR3 nucleotide sequence: TGCGCCAGCAGCTCGGGACAGACCCCTGGGGCCAACGTCCTGACTTTC.

The chain has TRBV28 and TRBJ2-3; TRBD2 matches 9 bases. Germline V gene lookup returns CDR1 MDHEN and CDR2 SYDVKM. The junction had 1 base not matched to a gene; V was cut back by 8 bases and J by 4 bases. CDR3 length: 12 amino acids. CDR3 in DNA: TGTGCCAGCGGCGGGGGGGCAGATACGCAGTATTTT. Its translation: CASGGGADTQYF.

This clone appeared once. The V gene is TRBV7-2, the J gene TRBJ2-2, with a possible D match to TRBD1 (6 bases). The V end was cut by 8 bases, the J end by 5 bases, with 18 bases between. Germline V lookup: CDR1 SGHTA, CDR2 FQGNSA. This CDR3 region has 15 residues. CDR3: CASSIMSGVTGELFF. The CDR3 coding sequence is TGTGCCAGCTCTATTATGTCAGGGGTTACCGGGGAGCTGTTTTTT.

The genes are TRBV10-3 and TRBJ1-1, with D possibly TRBD1 on 6 matching bases. The V end was cut by 8 bases, the J end by 0 bases, with 10 bases between. There are 13 residues in the CDR3. Germline V gene sequence: CDR1 ENHRY, CDR2 SYGVKD. DNA of the CDR3: TGTGCCATCGGACAGACCATGAACACTGAAGCTTTCTTT. It specifies CAIGQTMNTEAFF.

The rearrangement joins TRBV28 to TRBJ2-3; D possibly corresponds to TRBD1 (6 bases). The CDR3 runs to 17 residues. The V end was cut by 1 base, the J end by 1 base, with 15 bases between. Germline V gene sequence: CDR1 MDHEN, CDR2 SYDVKM. DNA for the CDR3: TGTGCCAGCAGTTTATTCCAAGGGGGTAGGGGCACAGATACGCAGTATTTT. Encoded protein: CASSLFQGGRGTDTQYF.

This clone showed up just a few times. CDR3 DNA sequence: TGCGCCAGCAGTTTACAGTCGGCCTACGAGCAGTACTTC. It is translated as CASSLQSAYEQYF. The chain uses TRBV5-1 and TRBJ2-7, with D unresolved. The CDR3 loop spans 13 amino acids. V lost 5 bases and J lost 2, with 11 bases in between. Germline CDR1 reads SGHRS; CDR2 reads YFSETQ.